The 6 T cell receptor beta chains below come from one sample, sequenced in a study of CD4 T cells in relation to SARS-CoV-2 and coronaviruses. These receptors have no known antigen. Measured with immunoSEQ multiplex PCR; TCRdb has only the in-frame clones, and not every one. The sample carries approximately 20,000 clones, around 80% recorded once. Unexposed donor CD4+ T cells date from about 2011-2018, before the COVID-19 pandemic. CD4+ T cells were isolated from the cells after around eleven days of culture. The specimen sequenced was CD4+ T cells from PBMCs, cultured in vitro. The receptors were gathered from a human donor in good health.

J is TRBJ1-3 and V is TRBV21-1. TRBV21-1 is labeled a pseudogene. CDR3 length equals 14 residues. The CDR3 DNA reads TGTGCCAGCAGCACCCGTGGCTCTGGAAACACCATATATTTT. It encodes CASSTRGSGNTIYF.

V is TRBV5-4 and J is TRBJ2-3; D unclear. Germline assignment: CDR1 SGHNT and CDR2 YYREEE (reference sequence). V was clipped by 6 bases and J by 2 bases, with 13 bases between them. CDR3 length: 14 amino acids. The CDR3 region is CASTLVGSTDTQYF. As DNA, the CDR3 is TGTGCCAGCACGTTGGTGGGGTCCACAGATACGCAGTATTTT.

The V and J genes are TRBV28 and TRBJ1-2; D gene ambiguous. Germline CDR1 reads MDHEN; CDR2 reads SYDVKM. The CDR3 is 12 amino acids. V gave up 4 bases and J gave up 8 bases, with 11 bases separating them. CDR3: CASSWRTVGYTF. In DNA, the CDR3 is TGTGCCAGCAGTTGGAGAACCGTGGGCTACACCTTC.

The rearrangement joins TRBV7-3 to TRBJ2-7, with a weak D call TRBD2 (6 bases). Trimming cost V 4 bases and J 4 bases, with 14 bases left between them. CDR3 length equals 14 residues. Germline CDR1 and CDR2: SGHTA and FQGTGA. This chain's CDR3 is CASSSRDLTYEQYF. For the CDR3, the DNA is TGTGCCAGCAGCTCGAGGGACTTGACATACGAGCAGTACTTC.

CDR3 protein: CASSPLGGLETQYF. The CDR3 DNA is TGTGCCAGCTCACCTCTCGGCGGATTAGAGACCCAGTACTTC. The chain combines TRBV18 with TRBJ2-5; unclear D gene. The germline V and J ends were trimmed by 3 bases and 4 bases, with 12 bases remaining between them. Germline values: CDR1 KGHSH, CDR2 LQKENI. The CDR3 consists of 14 residues.

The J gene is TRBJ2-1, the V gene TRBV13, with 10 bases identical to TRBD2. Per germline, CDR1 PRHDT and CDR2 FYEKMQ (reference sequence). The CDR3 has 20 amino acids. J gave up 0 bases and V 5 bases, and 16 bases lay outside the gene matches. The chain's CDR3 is CASSRSSSGSGGSSYNEQFF. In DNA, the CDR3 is TGTGCCAGCAGCCGGTCTTCGTCCGGTAGCGGGGGGAGCTCCTACAATGAGCAGTTCTTC. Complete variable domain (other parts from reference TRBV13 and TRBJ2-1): AAGVIQSPRHLIKEKRETATLKCYPIPRHDTVYWYQQGPGQDPQFLISFYEKMQSDKGSIPDRFSAQQFSDYHSELNMSSLELGDSALYFCASSRSSSGSGGSSYNEQFFGPGTRLTVL.